The TCR beta chain described here comes from a study of cytomegalovirus exposure and HLA in healthy donors. For the study at large: Around 80 million unique TCR sequences came from HLA-typed donors in an early release. Study results and limitations: Presence/absence analyses treated sequencing depth as roughly uniform across donors. In a later analysis, compared with equally common non-associated chains, HLA-associated beta chains were more expanded.

Donors sampled were nominally healthy, though unrecorded immune exposures were likely. Germline V gene data show CDR1 as MNHNY and CDR2 as SVGAGI (reference sequence). The CDR3 covers 15 residues. V lost 0 bases, J lost 4 bases, and 2 bases stayed unmatched. Concerning this clone: The antigen remains unidentified.

The PCR used 60 Vbeta and 13 Jbeta primers. Sequencing used immunoSEQ multiplex PCR; TCRdb keeps in-frame clones, though not all of them. The sample holds around 150,000 clones, approximately 79% seen once. Sequencing was done on a sample of PBMCs. The sequence was collected from a man between 35 and 55 years old in good health and CMV-seropositive. The chain combines TRBV6-6 with TRBJ2-3; TRBD1 matches 9 bases. DNA of the CDR3: TGTGCCAGCAGTTACTCGACAGGGGGGGCAGATACGCAGTATTTT. Its protein is CASSYSTGGADTQYF.